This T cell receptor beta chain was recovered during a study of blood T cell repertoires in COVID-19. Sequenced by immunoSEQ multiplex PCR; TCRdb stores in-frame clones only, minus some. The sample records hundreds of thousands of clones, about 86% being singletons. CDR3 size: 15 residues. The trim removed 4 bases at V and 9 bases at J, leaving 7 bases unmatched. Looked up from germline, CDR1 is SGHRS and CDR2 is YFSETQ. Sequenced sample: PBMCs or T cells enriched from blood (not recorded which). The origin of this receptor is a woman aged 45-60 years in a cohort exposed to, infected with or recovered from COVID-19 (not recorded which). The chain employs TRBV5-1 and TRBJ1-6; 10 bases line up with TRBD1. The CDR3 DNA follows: TGCGCCAGCAGCACGGGGGACAGGGGCCCTTCACCCCTCCACTTT. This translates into CASSTGDRGPSPLHF.